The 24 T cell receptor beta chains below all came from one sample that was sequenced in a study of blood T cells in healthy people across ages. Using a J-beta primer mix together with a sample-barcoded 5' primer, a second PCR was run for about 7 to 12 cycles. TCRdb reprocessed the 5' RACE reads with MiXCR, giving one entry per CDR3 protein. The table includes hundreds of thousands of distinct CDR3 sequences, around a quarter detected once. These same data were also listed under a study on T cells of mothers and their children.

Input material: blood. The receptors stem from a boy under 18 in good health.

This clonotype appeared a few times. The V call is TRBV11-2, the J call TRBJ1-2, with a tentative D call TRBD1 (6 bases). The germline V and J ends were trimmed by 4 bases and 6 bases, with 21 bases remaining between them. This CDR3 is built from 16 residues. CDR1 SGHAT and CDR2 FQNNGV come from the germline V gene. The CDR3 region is CASSSPARGLLNGYTF. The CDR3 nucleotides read TGTGCCAGCAGCTCGCCCGCCAGGGGTCTACTTAATGGCTACACCTTC.

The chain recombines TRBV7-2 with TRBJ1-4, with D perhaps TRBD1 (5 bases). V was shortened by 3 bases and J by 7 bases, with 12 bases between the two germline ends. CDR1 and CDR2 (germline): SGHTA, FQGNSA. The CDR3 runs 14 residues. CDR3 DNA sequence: TGTGCCAGCAGCTTGGGTGGGGGGAGTGAAAAACTGTTTTTT. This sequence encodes CASSLGGGSEKLFF.

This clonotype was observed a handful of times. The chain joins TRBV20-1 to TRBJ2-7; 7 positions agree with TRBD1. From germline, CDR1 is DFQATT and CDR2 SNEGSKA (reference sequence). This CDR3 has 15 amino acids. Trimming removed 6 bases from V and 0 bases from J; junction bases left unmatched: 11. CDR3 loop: CSAGRDSDFSYEQYF. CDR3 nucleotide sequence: TGCAGTGCAGGCCGGGACAGCGATTTCTCCTACGAGCAGTACTTC.

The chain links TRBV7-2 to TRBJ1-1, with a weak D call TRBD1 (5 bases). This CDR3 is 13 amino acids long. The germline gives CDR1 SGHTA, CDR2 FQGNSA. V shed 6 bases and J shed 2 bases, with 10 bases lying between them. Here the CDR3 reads CASRLGGNTEAFF. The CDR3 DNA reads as TGTGCCAGCAGACTGGGGGGAAACACTGAAGCTTTCTTT.

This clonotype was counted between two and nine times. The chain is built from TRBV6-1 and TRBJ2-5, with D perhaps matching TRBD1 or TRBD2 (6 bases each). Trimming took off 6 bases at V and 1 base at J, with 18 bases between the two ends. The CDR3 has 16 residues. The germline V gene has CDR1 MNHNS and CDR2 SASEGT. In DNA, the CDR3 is TGTGCCAGCAGATCCCTCTGGGGGGCCATCCAAGAGACCCAGTACTTC. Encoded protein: CASRSLWGAIQETQYF.

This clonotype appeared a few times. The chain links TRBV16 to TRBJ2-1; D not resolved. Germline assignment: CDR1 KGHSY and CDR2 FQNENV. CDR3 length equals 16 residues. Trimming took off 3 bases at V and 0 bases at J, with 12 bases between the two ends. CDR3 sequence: CASSQVPRSSYNEQFF. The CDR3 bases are TGTGCCAGCAGCCAGGTACCCAGATCCTCCTACAATGAGCAGTTCTTC.

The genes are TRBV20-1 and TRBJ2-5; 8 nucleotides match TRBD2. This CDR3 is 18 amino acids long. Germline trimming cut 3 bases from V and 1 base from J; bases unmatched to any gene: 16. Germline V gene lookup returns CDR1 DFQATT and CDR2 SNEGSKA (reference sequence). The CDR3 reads CSASPNSRGARPQETQYF. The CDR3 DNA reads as TGCAGTGCTAGTCCCAACTCGCGGGGGGCCCGTCCCCAAGAGACCCAGTACTTC.

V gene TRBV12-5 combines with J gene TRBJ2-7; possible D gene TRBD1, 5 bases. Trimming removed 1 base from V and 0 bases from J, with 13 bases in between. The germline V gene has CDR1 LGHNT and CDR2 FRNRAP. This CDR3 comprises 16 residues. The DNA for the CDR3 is TGTGCTAGTGGTTTGGATAGGGGCAGGAGCTCCTACGAGCAGTACTTC. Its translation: CASGLDRGRSSYEQYF.

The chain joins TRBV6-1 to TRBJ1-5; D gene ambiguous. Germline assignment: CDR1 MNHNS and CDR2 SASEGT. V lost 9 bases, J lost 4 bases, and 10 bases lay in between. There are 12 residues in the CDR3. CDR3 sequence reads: CASGSWNQPQHF. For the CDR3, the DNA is TGTGCCAGTGGATCGTGGAATCAGCCCCAGCATTTT.

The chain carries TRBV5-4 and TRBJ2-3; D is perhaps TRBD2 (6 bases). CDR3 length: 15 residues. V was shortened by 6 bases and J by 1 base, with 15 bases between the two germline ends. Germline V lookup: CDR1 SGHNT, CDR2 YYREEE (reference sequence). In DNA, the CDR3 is TGTGCCAGCATCCCTGGAGCTAGCGGCACAGATACGCAGTATTTT. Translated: CASIPGASGTDTQYF.

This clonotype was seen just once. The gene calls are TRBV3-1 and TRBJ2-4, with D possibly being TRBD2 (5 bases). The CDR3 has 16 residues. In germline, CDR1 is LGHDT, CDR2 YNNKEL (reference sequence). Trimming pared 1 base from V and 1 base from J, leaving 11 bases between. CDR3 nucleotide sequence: TGTGCCAGCAGCCAAGGACGGGGTTTGGCCAAAAACATTCAGTACTTC. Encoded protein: CASSQGRGLAKNIQYF.

The CDR3 spells CSVEVHTDTQYF. The CDR3 nucleotides read TGCAGCGTTGAAGTTCATACAGATACGCAGTATTTT. The chain is built from TRBV29-1 and TRBJ2-3; no firm D call. The CDR3 sequence is 12 residues long. V was trimmed by 1 base and J by 3 bases, leaving 5 bases between them. CDR1 SQVTM and CDR2 ANQGSEA come from the germline V gene.

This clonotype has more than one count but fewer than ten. The CDR3 loop is CSVGQGAYEQYF. CDR3 sequence (DNA): TGCAGCGTTGGTCAGGGAGCCTACGAGCAGTACTTC. The genes are TRBV29-1 and TRBJ2-5; the D call may be TRBD1 or TRBD2 (5 bases each). The J call is in doubt because the DNA end fits TRBJ2-7 better. CDR1 SQVTM and CDR2 ANQGSEA come from the germline V gene. This CDR3 comprises 12 residues.

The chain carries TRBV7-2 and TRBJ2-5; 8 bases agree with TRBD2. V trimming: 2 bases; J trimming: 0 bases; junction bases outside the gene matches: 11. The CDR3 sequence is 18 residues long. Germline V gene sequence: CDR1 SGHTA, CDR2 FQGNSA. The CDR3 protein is CASSLSAAGGAYQETQYF. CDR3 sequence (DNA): TGTGCCAGCAGCTTATCGGCTGCCGGGGGGGCGTACCAAGAGACCCAGTACTTC.

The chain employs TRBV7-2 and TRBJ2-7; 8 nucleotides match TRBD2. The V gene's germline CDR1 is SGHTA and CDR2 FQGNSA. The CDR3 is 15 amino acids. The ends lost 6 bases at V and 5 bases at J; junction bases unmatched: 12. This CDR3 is CASRPSAGGQNEQYF. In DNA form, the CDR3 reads TGTGCCAGCAGACCTTCCGCGGGAGGCCAGAACGAGCAGTACTTC.

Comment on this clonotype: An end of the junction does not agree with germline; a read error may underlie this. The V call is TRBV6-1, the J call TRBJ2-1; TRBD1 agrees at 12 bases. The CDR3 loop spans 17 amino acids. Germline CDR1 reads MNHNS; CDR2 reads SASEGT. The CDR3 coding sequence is TGTGCCAGCAGTGGGGGACAGGGGGCATCTCCCTACAATGAGCTGTTCTTC. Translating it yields CASSGGQGASPYNELFF.

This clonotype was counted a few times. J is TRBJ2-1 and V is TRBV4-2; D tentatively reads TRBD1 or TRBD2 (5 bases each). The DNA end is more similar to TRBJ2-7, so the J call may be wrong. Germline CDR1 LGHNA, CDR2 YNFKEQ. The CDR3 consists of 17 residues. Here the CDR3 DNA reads TGTGCCAGCAGCCAAGATGATGGGGCAGGAGGTCACTACGAGCAGTACTTC. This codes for CASSQDDGAGGHYEQYF.

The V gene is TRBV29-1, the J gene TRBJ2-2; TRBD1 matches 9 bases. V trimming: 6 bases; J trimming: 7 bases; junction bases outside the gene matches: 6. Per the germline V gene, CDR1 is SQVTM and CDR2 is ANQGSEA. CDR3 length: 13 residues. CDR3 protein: CSVGQGGGGELFF. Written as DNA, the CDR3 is TGCAGCGTGGGACAGGGAGGGGGCGGGGAGCTGTTTTTT.

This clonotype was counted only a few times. The chain's CDR3 is CASSQDLTAKGYTF. CDR3 nucleotides: TGTGCCAGCAGCCAAGATTTGACAGCTAAGGGCTACACCTTC. V usage is TRBV3-1 and J usage is TRBJ1-2, with D tentatively TRBD1 (5 bases). V lost 0 bases and J lost 8, with 13 bases in between. The germline V gene encodes CDR1 LGHDT and CDR2 YNNKEL (reference sequence). The CDR3 covers 14 residues.

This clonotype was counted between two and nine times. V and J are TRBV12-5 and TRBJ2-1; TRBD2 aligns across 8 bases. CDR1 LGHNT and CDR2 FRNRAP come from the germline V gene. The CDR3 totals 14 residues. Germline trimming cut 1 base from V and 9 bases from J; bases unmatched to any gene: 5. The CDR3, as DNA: TGTGCTAGTGGTTTGGGGGCCGGGAGGGGTGAGCAGTTCTTC. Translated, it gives CASGLGAGRGEQFF. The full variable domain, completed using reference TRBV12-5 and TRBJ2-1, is DARVTQTPRHKVTEMGQEVTMRCQPILGHNTVFWYRQTMMQGLELLAYFRNRAPLDDSGMPKDRFSAEMPDATLATLKIQPSEPRDSAVYFCASGLGAGRGEQFFGPGTRLTVL.

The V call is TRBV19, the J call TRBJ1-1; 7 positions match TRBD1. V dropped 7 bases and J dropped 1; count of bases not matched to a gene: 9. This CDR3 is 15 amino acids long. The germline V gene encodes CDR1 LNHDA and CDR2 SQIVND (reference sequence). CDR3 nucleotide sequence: TGTGCCAGTACTAAAACGACAGGGACGAACACTGAAGCTTTCTTT. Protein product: CASTKTTGTNTEAFF.

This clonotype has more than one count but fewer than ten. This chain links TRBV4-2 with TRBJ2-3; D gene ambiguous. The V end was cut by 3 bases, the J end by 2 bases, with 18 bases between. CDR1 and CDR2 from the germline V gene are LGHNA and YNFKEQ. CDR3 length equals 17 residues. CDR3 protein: CASSQSSDPTHTDTQYF. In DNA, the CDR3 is TGTGCCAGCAGCCAGAGCTCGGATCCTACCCACACAGATACGCAGTATTTT.

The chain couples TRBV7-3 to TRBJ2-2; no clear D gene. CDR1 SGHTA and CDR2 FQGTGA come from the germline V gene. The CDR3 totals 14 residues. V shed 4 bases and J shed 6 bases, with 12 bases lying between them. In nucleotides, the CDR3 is TGTGCCAGCAGCTCCTTCCGCACGGCCGGGGAGCTGTTTTTT. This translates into CASSSFRTAGELFF.

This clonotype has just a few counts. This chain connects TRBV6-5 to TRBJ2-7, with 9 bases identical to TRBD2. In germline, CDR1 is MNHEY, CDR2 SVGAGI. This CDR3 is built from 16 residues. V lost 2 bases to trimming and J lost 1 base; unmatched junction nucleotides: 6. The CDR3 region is CASSYHGLAGSYEQYF. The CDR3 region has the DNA TGTGCCAGCAGTTACCACGGGCTAGCGGGATCCTACGAGCAGTACTTC.